These 13 T cell receptor beta chains originate from one sample sequenced in a study of blood T cell repertoires in COVID-19. Produced via immunoSEQ multiplex PCR; TCRdb's table is partial and in-frame only. The repertoire includes around 260,000 clones, roughly 85% of them detected once, and roughly 10% sits in the top ten. The sample comprised peripheral blood. All receptors derive from a woman aged 45-60 years who had recovered from COVID-19.

V gene TRBV5-5 combines with J gene TRBJ1-4; the D is unclear. This CDR3 is 15 amino acids long. The germline V gene encodes CDR1 SGHKS and CDR2 YYEKEE (reference sequence). The V end lost 1 base, the J end lost 7 bases, and 14 bases lay between the germline ends. The CDR3 protein is CASSLNTLGGEKLFF. The CDR3 DNA follows: TGTGCCAGCAGCTTGAACACCCTAGGAGGTGAAAAACTGTTTTTT.

The genes are TRBV5-1 and TRBJ2-5, with TRBD1 as a possible D gene (6 bases). The V gene lost 2 bases and the J gene lost 1 base, with 9 bases spanning the gap. CDR3 length: 14 amino acids. From germline, CDR1 is SGHRS and CDR2 YFSETQ. CDR3 nucleotide sequence: TGCGCCAGCAGCTTATGGGGGCGCCAAGAGACCCAGTACTTC. Its protein is CASSLWGRQETQYF.

This chain connects TRBV3-1 (or the pseudogene TRBV3-2) to TRBJ1-6; D may be TRBD1 (6 bases). CDR1 LGHDT and CDR2 YNNKEL come from the germline V gene (reference sequence). CDR3 size: 15 residues. Trimming removed 5 bases from V and 16 bases from J, with 24 bases in between. The CDR3 sequence is CASSFPGSLLGQLHF. In nucleotides, the CDR3 is TGTGCCAGCAGCTTTCCCGGGTCTCTCTTAGGACAGCTCCACTTT.

The chain has TRBV7-9 and TRBJ2-7; maybe TRBD2 (5 bases). The ends were cut back, 7 bases at V and 6 bases at J, with 16 bases in the middle. In germline, CDR1 is SEHNR, CDR2 FQNEAQ (reference sequence). The CDR3 is 13 residues long. This CDR3 reads CASTITRAVEQYF. CDR3 coding DNA: TGTGCCAGCACCATTACGAGGGCAGTCGAGCAGTACTTC.

The CDR3: CASSFQRSSYNEQFF. The CDR3 region has the DNA TGTGCCAGCAGCTTTCAAAGGAGCTCCTACAATGAGCAGTTCTTC. This chain uses TRBV7-9 with TRBJ2-1; no clear D gene. The germline gives CDR1 SEHNR, CDR2 FQNEAQ (reference sequence). V shed 3 bases and J shed 0 bases, with 9 bases lying between them. This CDR3 is 15 amino acids long.

This clone has more than one count but fewer than ten. The chain employs TRBV7-2 and TRBJ1-1, with a possible D match to TRBD1 (6 bases). Germline assignment: CDR1 SGHTA and CDR2 FQGNSA. The CDR3 totals 13 residues. V was pared by 5 bases and J by 4 bases, with 11 bases between. The CDR3 loop is CASSGTRGTEAFF. The CDR3 DNA is TGTGCCAGCAGCGGGACCAGGGGCACTGAAGCTTTCTTT. Supplemented by reference TRBV7-2 and TRBJ1-1, the full variable domain reads GAGVSQSPSNKVTEKGKDVELRCDPISGHTALYWYRQSLGQGLEFLIYFQGNSAPDKSGLPSDRFSAERTGGSVSTLTIQRTQQEDSAVYLCASSGTRGTEAFFGQGTRLTVV.

This rearrangement joins TRBV6-5 to TRBJ1-1; the match to TRBD1 covers 10 bases. CDR3 length equals 15 residues. The trim removed 5 bases at V and 1 base at J, leaving 4 bases unmatched. From germline, CDR1 is MNHEY and CDR2 SVGAGI. The CDR3 bases are TGTGCCAGCAGTAGACAGGGGGCTGGGAACACTGAAGCTTTCTTT. It specifies CASSRQGAGNTEAFF.

This chain joins TRBV24-1 and TRBJ1-1; D might be TRBD1 (5 bases). CDR3 size: 15 residues. CDR1 is KGHDR and CDR2 is SFDVKD in the germline V gene. V was trimmed by 3 bases and J by 6 bases, leaving 16 bases between them. CDR3 DNA sequence: TGTGCCACCAGTGATCCGAATGGGGGGAGCGCTGAAGCTTTCTTT. It is translated as CATSDPNGGSAEAFF.

The chain links TRBV28 to TRBJ2-7; 9 nucleotides align to TRBD1. The germline V gene has CDR1 MDHEN and CDR2 SYDVKM. There are 13 residues in the CDR3. The V gene end was trimmed by 4 bases and the J gene end by 3 bases; junction bases not matched to a gene: 1. The DNA of the CDR3 is TGTGCCAGCAGTTGGACAGGGGTCTACGAGCAGTACTTC. Translating it yields CASSWTGVYEQYF. The full variable domain, its missing parts supplied by reference TRBV28 and TRBJ2-7, is DVKVTQSSRYLVKRTGEKVFLECVQDMDHENMFWYRQDPGLGLRLIYFSYDVKMKEKGDIPEGYSVSREKKERFSLILESASTNQTSMYLCASSWTGVYEQYFGPGTRLTVT.

V is TRBV7-2 and J is TRBJ2-5, with D possibly being TRBD2 (6 bases). The CDR3 extends over 14 amino acids. Germline CDR1 reads SGHTA; CDR2 reads FQGNSA. Trimming shortened V by 5 bases and J by 1 base, and 11 bases separated the two germline ends. The chain's CDR3 is CASSPRRGQETQYF. CDR3 sequence (DNA): TGTGCCAGCAGCCCCCGGAGGGGCCAAGAGACCCAGTACTTC. Full variable domain (rest looked up from reference TRBV7-2 and TRBJ2-5): GAGVSQSPSNKVTEKGKDVELRCDPISGHTALYWYRQSLGQGLEFLIYFQGNSAPDKSGLPSDRFSAERTGGSVSTLTIQRTQQEDSAVYLCASSPRRGQETQYFGPGTRLLVL.

V gene TRBV5-4 combines with J gene TRBJ2-1; 12 positions match TRBD2. V trimming: 6 bases; J trimming: 7 bases; junction bases outside the gene matches: 8. The CDR3 is 15 residues long. CDR1 is SGHNT and CDR2 is YYREEE in the germline V gene (reference sequence). CDR3 region: CASTPASGRENEQFF. The CDR3 DNA sequence: TGTGCCAGCACCCCCGCTAGCGGGAGGGAGAATGAGCAGTTCTTC.

This chain links TRBV6-5 with TRBJ2-1; 7 nucleotides agree with TRBD1. With 6 bases clipped from V and 7 bases from J, the junction kept 12 bases outside the gene matches. CDR3 size: 15 residues. Germline assignment: CDR1 MNHEY and CDR2 SVGAGI. Written as DNA, the CDR3 is TGTGCCAGCAGCCCGGGACAGTCCCCTTGGAATGAGCAGTTCTTC. Amino acids: CASSPGQSPWNEQFF.

The chain couples TRBV6-2 or TRBV6-3 to TRBJ2-5; no clear D. With 2 bases removed from V and 2 bases from J, the gap between germline ends came to 6 bases. This CDR3 is 13 amino acids long. Per the germline V gene, CDR1 is MNHEY and CDR2 is SVGEGT. CDR3 in amino acids: CASSYRRQETQYF. In DNA, the CDR3 is TGTGCCAGCAGTTACCGGCGGCAAGAGACCCAGTACTTC.